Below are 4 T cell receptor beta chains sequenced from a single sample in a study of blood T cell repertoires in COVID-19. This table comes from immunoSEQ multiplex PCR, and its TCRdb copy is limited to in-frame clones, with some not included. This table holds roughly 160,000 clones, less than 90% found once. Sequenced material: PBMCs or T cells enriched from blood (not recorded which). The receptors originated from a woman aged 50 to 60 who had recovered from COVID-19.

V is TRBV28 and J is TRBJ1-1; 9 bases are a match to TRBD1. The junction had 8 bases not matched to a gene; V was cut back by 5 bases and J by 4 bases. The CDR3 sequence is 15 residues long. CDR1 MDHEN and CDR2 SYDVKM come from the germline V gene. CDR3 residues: CASSTTGGAGTEAFF. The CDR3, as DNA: TGTGCCAGCAGTACAACAGGGGGCGCAGGCACTGAAGCTTTCTTT. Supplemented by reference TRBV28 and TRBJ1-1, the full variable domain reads DVKVTQSSRYLVKRTGEKVFLECVQDMDHENMFWYRQDPGLGLRLIYFSYDVKMKEKGDIPEGYSVSREKKERFSLILESASTNQTSMYLCASSTTGGAGTEAFFGQGTRLTVV.

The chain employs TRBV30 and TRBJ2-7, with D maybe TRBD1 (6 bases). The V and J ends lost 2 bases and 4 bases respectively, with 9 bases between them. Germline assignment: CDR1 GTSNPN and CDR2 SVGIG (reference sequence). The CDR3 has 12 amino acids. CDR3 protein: CAWSKTGYEQYF. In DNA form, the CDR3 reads TGTGCCTGGAGTAAAACAGGGTACGAGCAGTACTTC. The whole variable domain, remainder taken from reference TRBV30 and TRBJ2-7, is SQTIHQWPATLVQPVGSPLSLECTVEGTSNPNLYWYRQAAGRGLQLLFYSVGIGQISSEVPQNLSASRPQDRQFILSSKKLLLSDSGFYLCAWSKTGYEQYFGPGTRLTVT.

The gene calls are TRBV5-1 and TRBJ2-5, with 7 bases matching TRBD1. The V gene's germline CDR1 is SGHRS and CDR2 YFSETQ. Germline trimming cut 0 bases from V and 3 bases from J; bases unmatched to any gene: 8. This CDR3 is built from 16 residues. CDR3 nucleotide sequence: TGCGCCAGCAGCTTGGAAGGGGGCCAGGGGGAAGAGACCCAGTACTTC. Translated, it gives CASSLEGGQGEETQYF.

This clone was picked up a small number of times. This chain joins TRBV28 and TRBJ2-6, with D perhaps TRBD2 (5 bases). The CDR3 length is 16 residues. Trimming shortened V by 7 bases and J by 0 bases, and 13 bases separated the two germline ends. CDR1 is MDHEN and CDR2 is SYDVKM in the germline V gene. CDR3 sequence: CASNSRRSSGANVLTF. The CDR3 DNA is TGTGCCAGCAACTCCAGGAGGTCCTCTGGGGCCAACGTCCTGACTTTC.